The present T cell receptor (beta chain) was sequenced within a study of T cell responses to AZD1222 COVID-19 vaccine. Study-wide points: Dominant CD4 TCR responses targeted spike regions 160-218 and 743-854.

The protocol was immunoSEQ multiplex PCR, while the TCRdb copy is restricted to in-frame clones and leaves out a portion. This table holds more than 95,000 clones, 92% found once. The germline V gene has CDR1 SGDLS and CDR2 YYNGEE. This CDR3 comprises 14 residues. V lost 0 bases, J lost 4 bases, and 10 bases lay in between. Some second doses came at about 4 weeks and others at about 12 weeks; these were pooled. Points on this clone: Its antigen is currently unknown.

This chain links TRBV9 with TRBJ1-2; D possibly corresponds to TRBD1 (5 bases). This clonotype was obtained from an adult who received the AZD1222 COVID-19 vaccine. The sample in question was peripheral blood, obtained 28 days after the second AZD1222 dose. In nucleotides, the CDR3 is TGTGCCAGCAGCGTAGAGGGGACCCCCTATGGCTACACCTTC. As protein: CASSVEGTPYGYTF.